This T cell receptor (beta chain) was sequenced for a study of T cell responses to AZD1222 COVID-19 vaccine. Germline loops: CDR1 SGHNT, CDR2 YYREEE (reference sequence). This CDR3 region has 16 residues. The ends lost 4 bases at V and 5 bases at J; junction bases unmatched: 6. Assay: immunoSEQ multiplex PCR; the TCRdb copy retains only in-frame clones and omits some. The sample has 15,000 to 20,000 clones; around nine tenths are singletons. This TCR derives from an adult who received the AZD1222 COVID-19 vaccine. The J gene is TRBJ2-3, the V gene TRBV5-4; 14 bases are a match to TRBD2. The sample here was peripheral blood, taken 28 days after the second AZD1222 dose. CDR3 sequence: CASSPGLAGGGDTQYF. Written as DNA, the CDR3 is TGTGCCAGCAGCCCTGGACTAGCGGGGGGTGGAGATACGCAGTATTTT.